A single sample gave rise to the 10 T cell receptor beta chains below, sequenced in a study of post-analysis software for immune sequencing data. Study conclusions and caveats: Higher frequency in patients than in controls was seen for about five TRBV segments, with TRBV5-6, TRBV5-1 and TRBV20-1 among them.

For these TCRs, the target antigens are not known. Prepared TCR beta cDNA libraries contained unique molecular identifiers. Using its own MiXCR run on the PCR reads, TCRdb lists one record per CDR3 protein. The table shows about 460,000 distinct CDR3 sequences, with under 55% occurring only once. Sample: blood. The receptors were gathered from a girl under 18 with multiple sclerosis.

V is TRBV28 and J is TRBJ2-7; TRBD2 aligns across 8 bases. Unmatched junction bases numbered 12, after V lost 5 bases and J lost 3 bases. From germline, CDR1 is MDHEN and CDR2 SYDVKM. The CDR3 is made up of 16 amino acids. The CDR3 sequence: CASSLPRGSGIYEQYF. In nucleotides, the CDR3 is TGTGCCAGCAGTCTCCCCCGGGGTAGCGGGATCTACGAGCAGTACTTC.

V gene TRBV20-1 combines with J gene TRBJ1-2; TRBD1 matches 7 bases. Germline V gives CDR1 DFQATT, CDR2 SNEGSKA (reference sequence). V gave up 3 bases and J gave up 4 bases; unmatched junction bases: 8. The CDR3 covers 14 residues. The CDR3 reads CSARASGGPYGYTF. The CDR3 nucleotides read TGCAGTGCTAGGGCCTCAGGGGGTCCCTATGGCTACACCTTC.

The genes are TRBV29-1 and TRBJ1-1; D perhaps matches TRBD1 (6 bases). Trimming took 7 bases from V and 10 from J, leaving 16 bases between them. In germline, CDR1 is SQVTM, CDR2 ANQGSEA. The CDR3 is made up of 11 amino acids. The CDR3 is CSGDRGAGAFF. In DNA, the CDR3 is TGCAGCGGGGATCGGGGGGCAGGAGCTTTCTTT.

The chain links TRBV10-3 to TRBJ1-5; D gene uncertain. The CDR3 contains 13 residues. Germline-derived CDR1 and CDR2 are ENHRY and SYGVKD. The V end was cut by 3 bases, the J end by 0 bases, with 3 bases between. CDR3 in amino acids: CAISDNSNQPQHF. The CDR3, as DNA: TGTGCCATCAGTGATAATAGCAATCAGCCCCAGCATTTT.

This chain connects TRBV6-5 to TRBJ2-7, with 13 bases fitting TRBD2. The J call is in doubt because the DNA end fits TRBJ2-4 better. CDR1 and CDR2 from the germline V gene are MNHEY and SVGAGI. The CDR3 totals 16 residues. CDR3 in DNA: TGTGCCAGCAGTCGTACTAGCGGGAGGGCAACCGACATTCAGTACTTC. Protein: CASSRTSGRATDIQYF.

This rearrangement joins TRBV6-5 to TRBJ2-3, with D perhaps matching TRBD2 (5 bases). CDR1 is MNHEY, CDR2 SVGAGI, per germline. This CDR3 has 11 residues. V was clipped by 8 bases and J by 5 bases, with 8 bases between them. The CDR3 coding sequence is TGTGCCAGCGGCCGGGGAGATACGCAGTATTTT. Its protein is CASGRGDTQYF.

This clonotype has a handful of counts. The chain employs TRBV6-5 and TRBJ2-7; 11 bases align to TRBD2. Matching the DNA end better, TRBJ2-5 makes the J call doubtful. Germline V CDR1 and CDR2: MNHEY, SVGAGI. This CDR3 comprises 16 residues. Here the CDR3 DNA reads TGTGCCAGCAGAACCACTAGCGGGGGAGGAGGGTGGACCCAGTACTTC. Translation: CASRTTSGGGGWTQYF.

This chain links TRBV5-1 with TRBJ2-1, with 9 positions matching TRBD2. The germline V gene encodes CDR1 SGHRS and CDR2 YFSETQ. V lost 2 bases and J lost 12; bases outside the gene matches: 9. This CDR3 spans 14 amino acids. The CDR3, as DNA: TGCGCCAGCAGCTTCAACGGACTAGCGAGTGGGCAGTTCTTC. Amino acids: CASSFNGLASGQFF.

This sequence joins TRBV5-1 and TRBJ2-5; 7 bases align to TRBD1. The J call may be wrong; the DNA end is better matched by TRBJ2-7. Germline CDR1 reads SGHRS; CDR2 reads YFSETQ. This CDR3 is built from 12 residues. For the CDR3, the DNA is TGCGCCAGCAGCTCGGACAGGAGCGAGCAGTACTTC. Translating gives CASSSDRSEQYF.

This clonotype was seen only once. J is TRBJ2-7 and V is TRBV5-1; D possibly uses TRBD1 or TRBD2 (5 bases each). V shed 6 bases and J shed 7 bases, with 20 bases lying between them. The CDR3 totals 14 residues. Germline V CDR1 and CDR2: SGHRS, YFSETQ. This CDR3 reads CASTPGTYHYEQYF. The CDR3 nucleotides are TGCGCCAGCACACCAGGGACGTACCACTATGAGCAGTACTTC.